A selection of T cell receptor beta chains follows, all from one sample in a study of technical replicates of blood from several donors. Sequencing used immunoSEQ multiplex PCR; TCRdb keeps in-frame clones, though not all of them. Found here are 75,000 to 90,000 clones, just under 95% of them singletons; the top ten hold under 0.35%. The sequenced sample was T cells isolated from PBMCs. Receptors originate from a human donor in good health. Each CDR3 is given with its conserved first and last residue. D genes are given only for firm matches. Not every row has a clone size; where given, it reads once, few, many or a size class.

TRBV6-1	once	.	TRBJ1-5	CASTTGLGSNQPQHF	TGTGCCAGCACTACAGGGTTGGGAAGCAATCAGCCCCAGCATTTT
TRBV7-9	once	.	TRBJ2-2	CASTQTASGELFF	TGTGCCAGCACACAGACAGCCAGCGGGGAGCTGTTTTTT
TRBV19	.	.	TRBJ2-7	CASSMGSMTVNEQYF	TGTGCCAGTAGTATGGGTTCGATGACAGTCAACGAGCAGTACTTC
TRBV6-1	.	TRBD1	TRBJ1-2	CALTGDYGYTF	TGTGCCTTAACAGGGGACTATGGCTACACCTTC
TRBV14	.	.	TRBJ1-1	CASSQRGSRNTEAFF	TGTGCCAGCAGCCAACGGGGGTCCAGGAACACTGAAGCTTTCTTT
TRBV6-5	.	.	TRBJ1-2	CASSYVGAQNYGYTF	TGTGCCAGCAGTTACGTAGGGGCACAGAACTATGGCTACACCTTC
TRBV28	.	.	TRBJ2-3	CASLSGREVDTQYF	TGTGCCAGCCTTTCCGGCAGGGAGGTGGATACGCAGTATTTT
TRBV9	.	.	TRBJ2-3	CASSVGRGLTDTQYF	TGTGCCAGCAGCGTAGGACGCGGCCTCACAGATACGCAGTATTTT
TRBV7-9	.	.	TRBJ1-1	CASSLWGYTEAFF	TGTGCCAGCAGCTTATGGGGCTACACTGAAGCTTTCTTT
TRBV29-1	.	.	TRBJ1-1	CSVFGDTEAFF	TGCAGCGTCTTCGGGGACACTGAAGCTTTCTTT
TRBV10-1	.	.	TRBJ2-3	CASSEVWGEADTQYF	TGCGCCAGCAGTGAGGTATGGGGGGAGGCAGATACGCAGTATTTT
TRBV28	.	.	TRBJ2-7	CASSFGRVSYEQYF	TGTGCCAGCAGTTTCGGGCGGGTCTCCTACGAGCAGTACTTC
TRBV28	.	.	TRBJ2-2	CASSFAGELFF	TGTGCCAGCAGTTTCGCCGGGGAGCTGTTTTTT